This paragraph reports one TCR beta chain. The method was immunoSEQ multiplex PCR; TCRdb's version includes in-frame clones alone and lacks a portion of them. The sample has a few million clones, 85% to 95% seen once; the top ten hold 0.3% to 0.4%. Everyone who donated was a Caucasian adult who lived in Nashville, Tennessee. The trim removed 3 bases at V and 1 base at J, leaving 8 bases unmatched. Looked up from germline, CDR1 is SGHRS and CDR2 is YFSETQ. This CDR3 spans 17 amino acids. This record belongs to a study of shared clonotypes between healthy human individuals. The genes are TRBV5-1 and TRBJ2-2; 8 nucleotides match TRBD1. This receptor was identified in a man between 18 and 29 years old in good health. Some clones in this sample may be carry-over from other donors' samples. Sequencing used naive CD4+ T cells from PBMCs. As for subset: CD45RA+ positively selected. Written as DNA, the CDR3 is TGCGCCAGCAGCTGGACAGGGTTAAACAAGAACACCGGGGAGCTGTTTTTT. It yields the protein CASSWTGLNKNTGELFF.